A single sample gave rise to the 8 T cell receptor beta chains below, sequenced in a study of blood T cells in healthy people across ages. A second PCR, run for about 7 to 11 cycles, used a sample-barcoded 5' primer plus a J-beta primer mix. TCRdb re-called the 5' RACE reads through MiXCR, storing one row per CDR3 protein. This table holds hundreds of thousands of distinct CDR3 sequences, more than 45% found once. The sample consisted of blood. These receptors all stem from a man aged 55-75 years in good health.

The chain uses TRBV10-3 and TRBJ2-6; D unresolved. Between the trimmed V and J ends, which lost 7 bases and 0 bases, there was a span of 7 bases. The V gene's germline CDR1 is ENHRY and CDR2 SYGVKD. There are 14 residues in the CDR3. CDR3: CAIMAGSGANVLTF. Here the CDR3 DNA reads TGTGCCATCATGGCTGGCTCTGGGGCCAACGTCCTGACTTTC.

The chain's CDR3 is CASSVGTSGDEQFF. DNA for the CDR3: TGCGCCAGCAGCGTGGGGACTAGCGGTGATGAGCAGTTCTTC. V and J are TRBV5-1 and TRBJ2-1; 11 nucleotides match TRBD2. The germline gives CDR1 SGHRS, CDR2 YFSETQ. CDR3 length: 14 amino acids. Losses at the gene ends were 4 bases for V and 8 bases for J; bases not matched to a gene: 5.

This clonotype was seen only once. The CDR3: CASSEGLAGLAGEQFF. The CDR3 DNA follows: TGTGCCAGCAGCGAAGGACTAGCGGGATTAGCGGGGGAGCAGTTCTTC. This chain connects TRBV7-2 to TRBJ2-1; 12 positions agree with TRBD2. Germline V gene sequence: CDR1 SGHTA, CDR2 FQGNSA. CDR3 length: 16 residues. Trimming removed 5 bases from V and 10 bases from J; junction bases left unmatched: 12.

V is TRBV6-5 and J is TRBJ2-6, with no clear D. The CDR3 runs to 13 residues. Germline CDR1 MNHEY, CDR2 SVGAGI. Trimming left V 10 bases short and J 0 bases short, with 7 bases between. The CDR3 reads CATQSSGANVLTF. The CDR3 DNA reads TGTGCCACCCAGAGCTCTGGGGCCAACGTCCTGACTTTC.

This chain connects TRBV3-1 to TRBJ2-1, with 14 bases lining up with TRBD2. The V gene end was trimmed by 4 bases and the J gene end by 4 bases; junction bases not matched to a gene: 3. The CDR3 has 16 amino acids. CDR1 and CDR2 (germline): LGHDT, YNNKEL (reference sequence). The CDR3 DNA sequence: TGTGCCAGCAGCCCGGGACTAGCGGGAGATTACAATGAGCAGTTCTTC. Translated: CASSPGLAGDYNEQFF.

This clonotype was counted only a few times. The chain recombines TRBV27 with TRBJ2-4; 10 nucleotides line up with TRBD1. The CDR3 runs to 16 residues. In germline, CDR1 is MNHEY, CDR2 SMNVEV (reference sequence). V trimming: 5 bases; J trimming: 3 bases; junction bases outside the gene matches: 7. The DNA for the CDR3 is TGTGCCAGCAGTCCAGGGACAGGGGCGGTCAAAAACATTCAGTACTTC. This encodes CASSPGTGAVKNIQYF.

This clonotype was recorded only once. The CDR3 reads CASSPTGHSYEQYF. The CDR3 DNA sequence: TGTGCCAGCAGCCCGACGGGACACTCCTACGAGCAGTACTTC. The genes are TRBV9 and TRBJ2-7, with D possibly being TRBD1 (6 bases). Germline V gives CDR1 SGDLS, CDR2 YYNGEE. V was shortened by 4 bases and J by 0 bases, with 11 bases between the two germline ends. The CDR3 runs 14 residues. The variable domain in full, completed from reference TRBV9 and TRBJ2-7, reads DSGVTQTPKHLITATGQRVTLRCSPRSGDLSVYWYQQSLDQGLQFLIQYYNGEERAKGNILERFSAQQFPDLHSELNLSSLELGDSALYFCASSPTGHSYEQYFGPGTRLTVT.

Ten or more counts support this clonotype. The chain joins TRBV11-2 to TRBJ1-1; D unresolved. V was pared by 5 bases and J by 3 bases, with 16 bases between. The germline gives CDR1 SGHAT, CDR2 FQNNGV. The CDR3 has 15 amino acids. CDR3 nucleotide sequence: TGTGCCAGCAGCCCTTCGAGTACACCTCACACTGAAGCTTTCTTT. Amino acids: CASSPSSTPHTEAFF.